This T cell receptor beta chain was obtained from a study of lung T cells in sarcoidosis with Löfgren's syndrome. Study-level information: Repertoire analyses centered on Löfgren's syndrome patients.

Regarding the study as a whole: Paired TRAV12-1/TRBV2 TCRs showed CDR3 homology and preferential pairing. Shared TRAV12-1 and TRBV2 CDR3 motifs were reported across several patients.

This clonotype showed up just a few times. Its cognate antigen is unknown. A much larger clone differs from this one at a single base, so this may be a read error. The CDR3 runs 14 residues. Per the germline V gene, CDR1 is MNHEY and CDR2 is SVGEGT. Trimming removed 0 bases at V and 13 bases at J, with 15 bases between. TCRdb fed the reads into MiXCR, producing one record per CDR3 protein. The sample consists of 60,000 to 70,000 distinct CDR3 sequences, 21% of them appearing once. This sequence joins TRBV6-2 or TRBV6-3 and TRBJ2-2; D not resolved. This receptor was identified in a human donor with sarcoidosis (Löfgren's syndrome or another form), or a control subject (not recorded which). The sequenced sample was CD4+ T cells from PBMCs. The CDR3, as DNA: TGTGCCAGCAGTTACTCGAAGGCACTGACGGGGCTGTTTTTT. It translates to CASSYSKALTGLFF.